What follows are 20 T cell receptor beta chains derived from one specimen sequenced in a study of CD8+ T cells in alopecia areata. Extracted from the samples, RNA was reverse transcribed into cDNA to serve as the sequencing template. The data were produced by immunoSEQ multiplex PCR, yet TCRdb's version contains in-frame clones alone and is incomplete. Seen here are about 200,000 clones, 50% to 70% observed once, and the top ten hold less than 0.6%. The source material was CD4+ T cells sorted from blood, sampled at week 0. Source of these receptors: a human donor with alopecia areata.

V gene TRBV7-9 combines with J gene TRBJ2-3, with 12 bases identical to TRBD2. After removal of 3 bases from V and 3 bases from J, the junction contained 4 bases not matched to a gene. The V gene's germline CDR1 is SEHNR and CDR2 FQNEAQ (reference sequence). This CDR3 comprises 16 residues. The CDR3 protein is CASSFSTSGGTDTQYF. CDR3 nucleotides: TGTGCCAGCAGCTTTTCGACTAGCGGGGGTACAGATACGCAGTATTTT.

There are a few counts of this clone. The V and J genes are TRBV6-6 and TRBJ1-1; D ambiguous. This CDR3 region has 14 residues. Trimming removed 6 bases at V and 1 base at J, with 12 bases between. In germline, CDR1 is MNHNY, CDR2 SVGAGI (reference sequence). CDR3 sequence: CASSRLAGNTEAFF. As DNA, the CDR3 is TGTGCCAGCAGCCGCCTTGCAGGGAACACTGAAGCTTTCTTT.

J is TRBJ1-3 and V is TRBV4-2, with D tentatively TRBD1 (6 bases). The CDR3 length is 17 residues. Trimming took off 0 bases at V and 0 bases at J, with 12 bases between the two ends. Germline CDR1 is LGHNA and CDR2 is YNFKEQ. As DNA, the CDR3 is TGTGCCAGCAGCCAAGATACAGGGATGGGCTCTGGAAACACCATATATTTT. This codes for CASSQDTGMGSGNTIYF.

The chain joins TRBV30 to TRBJ2-3; D possibly uses TRBD1 or TRBD2 (5 bases each). The V gene lost 2 bases and the J gene lost 6 bases, with 15 bases spanning the gap. CDR1 and CDR2 from the germline V gene are GTSNPN and SVGIG (reference sequence). The CDR3 is 14 residues long. CDR3 loop: CAWSWGPGRDTQYF. The CDR3 DNA reads as TGTGCCTGGAGTTGGGGACCGGGGCGGGATACGCAGTATTTT.

The rearrangement joins TRBV29-1 to TRBJ2-3; D gene ambiguous. This CDR3 spans 13 amino acids. CDR1 SQVTM and CDR2 ANQGSEA come from the germline V gene. Between the trimmed V and J ends, which lost 5 bases and 1 base, there was a span of 10 bases. This CDR3 reads CSVPVDGTDTQYF. The CDR3 nucleotides are TGCAGCGTTCCAGTGGACGGCACAGATACGCAGTATTTT.

This clone turned up a few times. V gene TRBV5-1 combines with J gene TRBJ1-1; 7 bases are shared with TRBD1. The CDR3 covers 13 residues. After removal of 2 bases from V and 5 bases from J, the junction contained 3 bases not matched to a gene. Germline assignment: CDR1 SGHRS and CDR2 YFSETQ. The CDR3 DNA is TGCGCCAGCAGCTTCCAGACAGGGACTGAAGCTTTCTTT. Protein: CASSFQTGTEAFF.

The rearrangement joins TRBV30 to TRBJ2-5; TRBD2 matches at 8 bases. CDR1 GTSNPN and CDR2 SVGIG come from the germline V gene (reference sequence). With V trimmed by 3 bases and J by 4 bases, 7 bases remained unmatched. The length of the CDR3 is 14 residues. The CDR3 bases are TGTGCCTGGAGGGTAGCGGGATCGGGAGAGACCCAGTACTTC. Its protein is CAWRVAGSGETQYF.

J is TRBJ1-1 and V is TRBV7-9; TRBD1 matches at 7 bases. CDR1 is SEHNR, CDR2 FQNEAQ, per germline (reference sequence). J gave up 4 bases and V 0 bases, and 5 bases lay outside the gene matches. This CDR3 has 15 residues. This chain's CDR3 is CASSLAGQPRTEAFF. The CDR3 region has the DNA TGTGCCAGCAGCTTAGCGGGACAGCCCCGCACTGAAGCTTTCTTT.

The CDR3, as DNA: TGTGCCAGCAGCGTAGACAGGGTCGGATCACCCCTCCACTTT. Protein sequence: CASSVDRVGSPLHF. The rearrangement joins TRBV9 to TRBJ1-6, with D possibly TRBD1 on 6 matching bases. Between the trimmed V and J ends, which lost 0 bases and 10 bases, there was a span of 11 bases. Germline V gives CDR1 SGDLS, CDR2 YYNGEE. CDR3 length equals 14 residues.

The V gene is TRBV7-9, the J gene TRBJ1-4; TRBD1 matches at 9 bases. Germline V gives CDR1 SEHNR, CDR2 FQNEAQ (reference sequence). Trimming removed 5 bases from V and 13 bases from J; junction bases left unmatched: 8. The CDR3 is 13 residues long. DNA of the CDR3: TGTGCCAGCAGCCCGAGGACAGGGGAGGTACTGTTTTTT. Its protein is CASSPRTGEVLFF.

V and J are TRBV5-1 and TRBJ1-2; D is undetermined. The CDR3 is 14 residues long. V was cut by 0 bases and J by 4 bases, with 10 bases left in between. The germline V gene encodes CDR1 SGHRS and CDR2 YFSETQ. The CDR3 DNA reads as TGCGCCAGCAGCTTGGGGCAGGAGACCTATGGCTACACCTTC. It codes for CASSLGQETYGYTF. The variable domain in full, with the rest retrieved from reference TRBV5-1 and TRBJ1-2, is KAGVTQTPRYLIKTRGQQVTLSCSPISGHRSVSWYQQTPGQGLQFLFEYFSETQRNKGNFPGRFSGRQFSNSRSEMNVSTLELGDSALYLCASSLGQETYGYTFGSGTRLTVV.

The genes are TRBV4-1 and TRBJ2-3; D is uncertain. CDR1 MGHRA and CDR2 YSYEKL come from the germline V gene. The germline V and J ends were trimmed by 2 bases and 2 bases, with 14 bases remaining between them. This CDR3 contains 16 residues. The chain's CDR3 is CASSQPLRRATDTQYF. The CDR3 nucleotides are TGCGCCAGCAGCCAACCGCTCCGACGGGCCACAGATACGCAGTATTTT.

The chain carries TRBV6-1 and TRBJ2-1; 9 bases line up with TRBD2. CDR1 and CDR2 from the germline V gene are MNHNS and SASEGT. Germline trimming cut 4 bases from V and 7 bases from J; bases unmatched to any gene: 20. CDR3 length: 19 residues. Here the CDR3 DNA reads TGTGCCAGCAGTGCCGTCCTGGGGCGGGAGGGTGGATTCGGTAATGAGCAGTTCTTC. This encodes CASSAVLGREGGFGNEQFF.

This clone is a singleton in its sample. V gene TRBV20-1 combines with J gene TRBJ1-2; no definite D call. The CDR3 spans 11 residues. The V and J ends lost 0 bases and 7 bases respectively, with 6 bases between them. Germline V gives CDR1 DFQATT, CDR2 SNEGSKA (reference sequence). CDR3 DNA: TGCAGTGCTAGAGATGGAGGTGGCTACACCTTC. It translates to CSARDGGGYTF.

The chain has TRBV5-1 and TRBJ2-1; 11 bases fit TRBD2. The CDR3 totals 14 residues. The J segment lost 8 bases and the V segment lost 7 bases, leaving 8 bases of the junction unmatched. Germline V gene sequence: CDR1 SGHRS, CDR2 YFSETQ. CDR3 amino acids: CASPTSGRPHEQFF. CDR3 bases: TGCGCCAGCCCTACTAGCGGGAGACCCCATGAGCAGTTCTTC. The full variable domain, with the rest looked up from reference TRBV5-1 and TRBJ2-1, is KAGVTQTPRYLIKTRGQQVTLSCSPISGHRSVSWYQQTPGQGLQFLFEYFSETQRNKGNFPGRFSGRQFSNSRSEMNVSTLELGDSALYLCASPTSGRPHEQFFGPGTRLTVL.

As to this clone: The same CDR3 can be traced to other DNA sequences in this sample. The rearrangement joins TRBV11-2 to TRBJ1-1; D perhaps matches TRBD1 (6 bases). The CDR3 consists of 14 residues. V lost 5 bases, J lost 2 bases, and 12 bases lay in between. Germline V gives CDR1 SGHAT, CDR2 FQNNGV. The CDR3 sequence is CASSLSRGNTEAFF. Written as DNA, the CDR3 is TGTGCCAGCAGCCTAAGCAGGGGAAACACTGAAGCTTTCTTT.

This chain joins TRBV9 and TRBJ2-7, with a weak D call TRBD2 (6 bases). Between the trimmed V and J ends, which lost 3 bases and 4 bases, there was a span of 23 bases. The germline gives CDR1 SGDLS, CDR2 YYNGEE. This CDR3 spans 17 amino acids. In DNA form, the CDR3 reads TGTGCCAGCAGCGCGTTCCCCCGGCCTAGCGCTCAATACGAGCAGTACTTC. Translated, it gives CASSAFPRPSAQYEQYF.

The chain carries TRBV15 and TRBJ1-5; the D is unclear. V dropped 6 bases and J dropped 7 bases, with 16 bases sitting between them. Per the germline V gene, CDR1 is LNHNV and CDR2 is YYDKDF (reference sequence). The CDR3 runs to 14 residues. The chain's CDR3 is CATRTSSVLQPQHF. CDR3 sequence (DNA): TGTGCCACCAGGACGTCCAGTGTATTGCAGCCCCAGCATTTT.

The chain combines TRBV30 with TRBJ2-5; D ambiguous. Germline assignment: CDR1 GTSNPN and CDR2 SVGIG (reference sequence). Trimming stripped 3 bases from V and 0 bases from J, with 8 bases between. CDR3 length: 13 residues. CDR3: CAWRRRDQETQYF. CDR3 bases: TGTGCCTGGAGGCGAAGAGACCAAGAGACCCAGTACTTC.

This clone occurred a few times. The chain combines TRBV4-1 with TRBJ1-5; TRBD1 matches at 11 bases. V lost 4 bases, J lost 2 bases, and 7 bases stayed unmatched. Germline V CDR1 and CDR2: MGHRA, YSYEKL. The CDR3 is made up of 17 amino acids. The chain's CDR3 is CASSRADRGLGNQPQHF. The CDR3 coding sequence is TGCGCCAGCAGCCGAGCGGACAGGGGGCTAGGCAATCAGCCCCAGCATTTT.